Sequencing of this T cell receptor beta chain was carried out in a study of graft-versus-host responses after intestinal transplantation. Study information: Multivisceral, liver-intestinal, or isolated intestinal transplants were given to recipients. Every transplant recipient was induced with anti-thymocyte globulin, then maintained on tacrolimus and steroids for approximately three years.

Using immunoSEQ multiplex PCR, the repertoire was profiled, and TCRdb retains in-frame clones only, with some absent. Of about 89,000 clones in the sample, about 93% were seen once. Only a few counts were recorded for this clone. Its antigen is undetermined. The study's findings and limits: Peak circulating GvH clone levels were associated with early post-transplant HvG declines. Where graft-donor T cell macrochimerism was present, patients had high graft-versus-host to host-versus-graft clonal ratios in allografts.

V lost 0 bases and J 0 bases, leaving 9 bases between the germline ends. The germline V gene encodes CDR1 LGHNA and CDR2 YSLEER. The CDR3 spans 16 residues. The material was unstimulated CD8+ T cells sorted from spleen or lymph node cells, obtained before intestinal transplant. The genes are TRBV4-3 and TRBJ1-3; D unclear. The TCR comes from a human donor who received an intestinal transplant. The CDR3 reads CASSQECTDSGNTIYF. CDR3 DNA sequence: TGCGCCAGCAGCCAAGAGTGTACAGACTCTGGAAACACCATATATTTT.